This T cell receptor (beta chain) is from a study of blood T cell repertoires in COVID-19. Study details: The United States, Italy and Spain were the sources of the acute and convalescent COVID-19 samples. T cells, B-cell-depleted T cells, or PBMCs supplied cDNA or gDNA.

This clone was counted once. In the authors' methods: From reference gene primer amplification, estimates of nucleated cell counts were derived. The method was immunoSEQ multiplex PCR; TCRdb's version includes in-frame clones alone and lacks a portion of them. V and J calls and clone size are given by that table; D and trimming were obtained from the DNA. The sample consists of around 100,000 clones, about 85% of them appearing once. Germline lookup yields CDR1 MNHNS and CDR2 SASEGT. This CDR3 spans 19 amino acids. The V end lost 0 bases, the J end lost 2 bases, and 21 bases lay between the germline ends.

The TCR sequence derives from a man between 35 and 55 years old with acute or convalescent COVID-19. V gene TRBV6-1 combines with J gene TRBJ2-3, with D possibly being TRBD1 (6 bases). Sample: peripheral blood. The CDR3 DNA follows: TGTGCCAGCAGTGAAGCGCTCCCTCTAAACAGGGACCCCACAGATACGCAGTATTTT. Encoded protein: CASSEALPLNRDPTDTQYF.